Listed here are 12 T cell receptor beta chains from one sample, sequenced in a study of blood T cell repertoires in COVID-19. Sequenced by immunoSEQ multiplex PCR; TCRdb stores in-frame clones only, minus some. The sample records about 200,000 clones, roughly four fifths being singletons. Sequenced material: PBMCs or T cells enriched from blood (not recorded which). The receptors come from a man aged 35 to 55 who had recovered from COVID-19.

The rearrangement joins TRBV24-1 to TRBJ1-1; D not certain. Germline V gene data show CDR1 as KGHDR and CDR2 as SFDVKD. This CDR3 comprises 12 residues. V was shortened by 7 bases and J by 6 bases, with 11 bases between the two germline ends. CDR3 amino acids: CATRAGGSEAFF. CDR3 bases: TGTGCCACCAGGGCTGGAGGGTCTGAAGCTTTCTTT.

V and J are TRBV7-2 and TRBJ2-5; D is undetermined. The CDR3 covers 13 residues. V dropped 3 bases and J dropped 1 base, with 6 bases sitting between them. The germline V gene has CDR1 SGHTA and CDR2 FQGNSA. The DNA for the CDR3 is TGTGCCAGCAGCTTCGCGTTCCAAGAGACCCAGTACTTC. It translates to CASSFAFQETQYF.

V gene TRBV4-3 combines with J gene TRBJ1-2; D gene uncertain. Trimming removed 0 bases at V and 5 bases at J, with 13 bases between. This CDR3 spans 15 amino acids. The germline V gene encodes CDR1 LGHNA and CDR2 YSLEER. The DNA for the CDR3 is TGCGCCAGCAGCCAAGATCGAGGTCTCCTATATGGCTACACCTTC. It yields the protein CASSQDRGLLYGYTF.

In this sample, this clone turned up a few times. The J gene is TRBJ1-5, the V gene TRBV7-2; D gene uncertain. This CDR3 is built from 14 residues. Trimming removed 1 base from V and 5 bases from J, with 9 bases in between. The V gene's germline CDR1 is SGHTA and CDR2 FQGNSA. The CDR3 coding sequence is TGTGCCAGCAGCTTAGAGCAGGCACATCAGCCCCAGCATTTT. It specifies CASSLEQAHQPQHF.

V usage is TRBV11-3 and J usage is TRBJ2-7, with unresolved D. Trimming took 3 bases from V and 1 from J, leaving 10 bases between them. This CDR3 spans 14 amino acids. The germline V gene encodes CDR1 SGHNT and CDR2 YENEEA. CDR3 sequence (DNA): TGTGCCAGCAGCTTCGGCAGGTCGTCCTACGAGCAGTACTTC. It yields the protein CASSFGRSSYEQYF. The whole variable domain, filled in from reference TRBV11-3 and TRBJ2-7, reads EAGVVQSPRYKIIEKKQPVAFWCNPISGHNTLYWYLQNLGQGPELLIRYENEEAVDDSQLPKDRFSAERLKGVDSTLKIQPAELGDSAVYLCASSFGRSSYEQYFGPGTRLTVT.

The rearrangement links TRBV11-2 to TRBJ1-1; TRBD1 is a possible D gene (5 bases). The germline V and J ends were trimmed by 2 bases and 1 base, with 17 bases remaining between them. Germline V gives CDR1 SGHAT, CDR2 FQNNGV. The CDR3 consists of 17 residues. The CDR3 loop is CASSLRGLSGKNTEAFF. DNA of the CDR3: TGTGCCAGCAGCTTAAGGGGCTTGTCGGGTAAGAACACTGAAGCTTTCTTT. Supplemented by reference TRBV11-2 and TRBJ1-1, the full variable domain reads EAGVAQSPRYKIIEKRQSVAFWCNPISGHATLYWYQQILGQGPKLLIQFQNNGVVDDSQLPKDRFSAERLKGVDSTLKIQPAKLEDSAVYLCASSLRGLSGKNTEAFFGQGTRLTVV.

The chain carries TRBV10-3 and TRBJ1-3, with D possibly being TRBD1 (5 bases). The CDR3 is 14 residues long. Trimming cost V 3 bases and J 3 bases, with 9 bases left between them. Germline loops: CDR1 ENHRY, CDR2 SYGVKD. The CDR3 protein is CAISEQDYGNTIYF. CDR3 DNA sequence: TGTGCCATCAGTGAACAGGACTATGGAAACACCATATATTTT.

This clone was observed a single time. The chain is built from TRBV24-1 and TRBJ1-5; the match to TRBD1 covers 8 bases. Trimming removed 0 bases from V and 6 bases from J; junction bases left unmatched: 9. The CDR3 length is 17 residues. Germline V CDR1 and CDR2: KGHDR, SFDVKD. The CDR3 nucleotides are TGTGCCACCAGTGATTTGGGTCGGGCAGGGGGCGGTCAGCCCCAGCATTTT. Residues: CATSDLGRAGGGQPQHF.

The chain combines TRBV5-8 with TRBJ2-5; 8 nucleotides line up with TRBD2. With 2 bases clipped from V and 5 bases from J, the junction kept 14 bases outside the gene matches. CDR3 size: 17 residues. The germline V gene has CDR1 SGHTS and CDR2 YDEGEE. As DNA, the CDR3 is TGTGCCAGCAGCTTAACACAGGGAAGCGGGAGAGGGGAGACCCAGTACTTC. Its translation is CASSLTQGSGRGETQYF.

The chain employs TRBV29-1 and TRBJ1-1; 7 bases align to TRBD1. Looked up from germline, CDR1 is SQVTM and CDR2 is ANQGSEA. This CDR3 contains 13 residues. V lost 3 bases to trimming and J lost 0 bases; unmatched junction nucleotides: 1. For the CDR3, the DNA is TGCAGCGTTGAGGACAGGCTGAACACTGAAGCTTTCTTT. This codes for CSVEDRLNTEAFF.

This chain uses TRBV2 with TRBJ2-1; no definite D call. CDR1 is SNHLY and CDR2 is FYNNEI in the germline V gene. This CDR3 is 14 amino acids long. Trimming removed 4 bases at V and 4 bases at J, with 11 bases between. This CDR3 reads CASSALRSYNEQFF. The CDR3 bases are TGTGCCAGCAGTGCGTTAAGGAGTTACAATGAGCAGTTCTTC.

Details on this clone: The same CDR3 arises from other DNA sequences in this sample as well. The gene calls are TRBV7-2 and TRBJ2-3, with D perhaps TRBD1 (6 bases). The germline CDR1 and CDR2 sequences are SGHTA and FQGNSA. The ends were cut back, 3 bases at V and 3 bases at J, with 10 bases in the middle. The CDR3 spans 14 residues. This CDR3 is CASSFQGRTDTQYF. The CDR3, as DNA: TGTGCCAGCAGCTTTCAGGGGCGGACAGATACGCAGTATTTT.